The sequence of this TCR beta chain was determined in a study of Graves' ophthalmopathy and Graves' hyperthyroidism. The TCR beta CDR3 regions underwent amplification from RNA transcripts. The first round was an RT-PCR with HTBI primers, and the second round was a multiplex PCR. TCRdb independently ran MiXCR on the multiplex PCR reads; one entry per CDR3 protein. This repertoire shows 580,000 or so distinct CDR3 sequences, approximately 37% found once; its top ten account for about 4.1%. Enrolled hyperthyroidism patients had a new diagnosis, a duration under 2 months, and an age of 18 to 65. Clinical symptoms and serum thyroxine were used for diagnosis; TRAb, thyroid ultrasound and orbital computed tomography were also relied on. This CDR3 is built from 15 residues. Trimming removed 2 bases at V and 6 bases at J, with 13 bases between. Germline V gene lookup returns CDR1 SGHTA and CDR2 FQGNSA. This clonotype has only one observation. Its target is unknown.

Study-wide results and limits: Among thyroid clonotypes expanded above 0.001 frequency, most also appeared in blood. Ophthalmopathy progression predictions by the model showed approximately 79% specificity and approximately 71% sensitivity.

This clonotype originated in an adult man with Graves' hyperthyroidism. Source material: peripheral blood or thyroid tissue (not recorded which). The chain employs TRBV7-2 and TRBJ2-2, with D possibly TRBD1 on 5 matching bases. The CDR3 DNA reads TGTGCCAGCAGCTTATTCCAAAGGGGTTCCGGGGAGCTGTTTTTT. Its translation is CASSLFQRGSGELFF.